The 27 T cell receptor beta chains reported below all come from one sample, sequenced in a study of early T cells in non-severe SARS-CoV-2 infection. TCRdb independently ran MiXCR on the 5' RACE reads; one entry per CDR3 protein. The sample consists of 50,000 to 70,000 distinct CDR3 sequences, about 10% of them appearing once. What was sequenced was whole blood. The receptor source for this set is an adult who was a healthcare worker with PCR-confirmed SARS-CoV-2 infection or an uninfected control (not recorded which).

A few counts support this clonotype. The V call is TRBV6-6, the J call TRBJ2-6; D may be TRBD2 (5 bases). The germline V gene encodes CDR1 MNHNY and CDR2 SVGAGI (reference sequence). V gave up 8 bases and J gave up 0 bases, with 17 bases separating them. The CDR3 runs 17 residues. The CDR3 reads CASVGWLGGSGANVLTF. DNA for the CDR3: TGTGCCAGCGTAGGATGGTTAGGAGGCTCTGGGGCCAACGTCCTGACTTTC.

In its sample, this clonotype was seen a few times. The chain uses TRBV9 and TRBJ2-1; TRBD2 matches 9 bases. This CDR3 spans 13 amino acids. Germline CDR1 is SGDLS and CDR2 is YYNGEE. J gave up 5 bases and V 7 bases, and 4 bases lay outside the gene matches. The DNA of the CDR3 is TGTGCCAGCCGGGGACTAGCACACAATGAGCAGTTCTTC. It yields the protein CASRGLAHNEQFF.

This clonotype was seen a handful of times. This chain links TRBV3-1 with TRBJ2-2; 8 bases agree with TRBD1. The CDR3 totals 19 residues. Germline CDR1 LGHDT, CDR2 YNNKEL (reference sequence). With V trimmed by 0 bases and J by 1 base, 10 bases remained unmatched. This chain's CDR3 is CASSQEGGQVIWNTGELFF. The DNA for the CDR3 is TGTGCCAGCAGCCAAGAGGGGGGACAGGTGATTTGGAACACCGGGGAGCTGTTTTTT.

The chain links TRBV7-2 to TRBJ2-5; D uncertain. Germline lookup yields CDR1 SGHTA and CDR2 FQGNSA. CDR3 length equals 12 residues. V lost 3 bases to trimming and J lost 7 bases, with 9 bases between them. The CDR3 region is CASSFRERTQYF. CDR3 DNA sequence: TGTGCCAGCAGCTTTAGGGAACGGACCCAGTACTTC. The whole variable domain, remainder taken from reference TRBV7-2 and TRBJ2-5, is GAGVSQSPSNKVTEKGKDVELRCDPISGHTALYWYRQSLGQGLEFLIYFQGNSAPDKSGLPSDRFSAERTGGSVSTLTIQRTQQEDSAVYLCASSFRERTQYFGPGTRLLVL.

This clonotype was detected many times. The rearrangement joins TRBV7-2 to TRBJ2-4, with 10 bases fitting TRBD1. Germline CDR1 SGHTA, CDR2 FQGNSA. This CDR3 comprises 18 residues. V lost 5 bases to trimming and J lost 0 bases; unmatched junction nucleotides: 10. The CDR3 spells CASSPLPGQGTAKNIQYF. CDR3 DNA: TGTGCCAGCAGCCCCCTTCCGGGACAGGGGACAGCCAAAAACATTCAGTACTTC.

This clonotype was recorded many times. The rearrangement uses TRBV10-2 and TRBJ1-5, with D unresolved. The CDR3 has 12 amino acids. V lost 2 bases and J lost 1, with 0 bases in between. Germline values: CDR1 WSHSY, CDR2 SAAADI. In nucleotides, the CDR3 is TGCGCCAGCAGTGAGAGCAATCAGCCCCAGCATTTT. Translation gives CASSESNQPQHF.

The table lists this clonotype with many counts. The chain combines TRBV2 with TRBJ2-7; TRBD1 might be the D (5 bases). The CDR3 is 15 amino acids. The germline V gene encodes CDR1 SNHLY and CDR2 FYNNEI. Trimming cost V 6 bases and J 1 base, with 16 bases left between them. The CDR3 protein is CASSPDRQQSYEQYF. The CDR3 DNA reads as TGTGCCAGCAGCCCAGACAGACAACAATCCTACGAGCAGTACTTC.

The chain has TRBV10-3 and TRBJ2-3; D call uncertain. The germline gives CDR1 ENHRY, CDR2 SYGVKD. V lost 2 bases and J 6 bases, leaving 3 bases between the germline ends. This CDR3 has 11 residues. The CDR3 sequence: CAISEVDTQYF. CDR3 in DNA: TGTGCCATCAGTGAGGTGGATACGCAGTATTTT.

This chain links TRBV11-2 with TRBJ2-3; D not resolved. Germline V CDR1 and CDR2: SGHAT, FQNNGV. The CDR3 has 14 residues. Trimming left V 2 bases short and J 3 bases short, with 9 bases between. CDR3 sequence (DNA): TGTGCCAGCAGCTTAATCCGCGGAACAGATACGCAGTATTTT. The encoded protein is CASSLIRGTDTQYF.

This clonotype has ten or more counts. The rearrangement uses TRBV6-2 or TRBV6-3 and TRBJ1-5, with D tentatively TRBD1 (6 bases). This CDR3 comprises 15 residues. Germline V gene sequence: CDR1 MNHEY, CDR2 SVGEGT. Trimming took off 4 bases at V and 4 bases at J, with 14 bases between the two ends. The chain's CDR3 is CASSSGGRTNQPQHF. In DNA, the CDR3 is TGTGCCAGCAGTTCCGGGGGCAGGACGAATCAGCCCCAGCATTTT.

This clonotype was seen at least ten times. This chain uses TRBV29-1 with TRBJ2-5; TRBD2 might be the D (5 bases). Germline V gene sequence: CDR1 SQVTM, CDR2 ANQGSEA. The CDR3 length is 13 residues. Trimming stripped 0 bases from V and 5 bases from J, with 10 bases between. In DNA form, the CDR3 reads TGCAGCGTTGAAGATTTTTGGAGGGAGACCCAGTACTTC. This gives the protein CSVEDFWRETQYF.

This clonotype was observed many times. The rearrangement uses TRBV10-3 and TRBJ2-7; D not resolved. There are 11 residues in the CDR3. Trimming took off 2 bases at V and 6 bases at J, with 5 bases between the two ends. Germline lookup yields CDR1 ENHRY and CDR2 SYGVKD. This CDR3 reads CAISEVSEQYF. The CDR3 nucleotides are TGTGCCATCAGTGAGGTCAGCGAGCAGTACTTC.

The J gene is TRBJ2-7, the V gene TRBV7-2, with D unresolved. The CDR3 sequence is 12 residues long. Looked up from germline, CDR1 is SGHTA and CDR2 is FQGNSA. Trimming stripped 6 bases from V and 4 bases from J, with 10 bases between. The CDR3 spells CASSSGRYEQYF. In DNA, the CDR3 is TGTGCCAGCAGTTCCGGACGTTACGAGCAGTACTTC.

CDR3 sequence reads: CASSGRVAETQYF. The CDR3 DNA sequence: TGTGCCAGCAGCGGCAGGGTAGCAGAGACCCAGTACTTC. The chain combines TRBV9 with TRBJ2-5; tentative D call: TRBD1 (5 bases). V lost 3 bases to trimming and J lost 4 bases, with 10 bases between them. The CDR3 is 13 residues long. Germline V gene sequence: CDR1 SGDLS, CDR2 YYNGEE.

This clonotype was detected ten times or more. The CDR3 sequence is CASSQVTEQYF. CDR3 in DNA: TGTGCCAGCAGCCAAGTGACCGAGCAGTACTTC. The chain combines TRBV3-1 with TRBJ2-7; D not resolved. This CDR3 has 11 amino acids. Trimming removed 1 base at V and 6 bases at J, with 4 bases between. The germline V gene has CDR1 LGHDT and CDR2 YNNKEL (reference sequence).

This clonotype was observed at least ten times. At one of its ends the junction is not consistent with the germline gene, which may arise from a read error. This sequence joins TRBV12-3 or TRBV12-4 and TRBJ2-7; D perhaps matches TRBD2 (5 bases). This CDR3 comprises 15 residues. The CDR3 loop is CASSIQLGPSHEQYF. The CDR3 DNA follows: TGTGCCAGCAGTATCCAACTAGGGCCCTCCCACGAGCAGTACTTC.

There are many counts of this clonotype. The V gene is TRBV6-6, the J gene TRBJ1-1, with D unresolved. Trimming took 8 bases from V and 5 from J, leaving 24 bases between them. CDR1 is MNHNY and CDR2 is SVGAGI in the germline V gene (reference sequence). The length of the CDR3 is 16 residues. CDR3 protein: CASSERLQSDGTEAFF. Here the CDR3 DNA reads TGTGCCAGCTCGGAGAGGCTCCAGTCCGACGGGACTGAAGCTTTCTTT.

This clonotype was counted only a few times. The J gene is TRBJ2-7, the V gene TRBV15; perhaps D is TRBD1 or TRBD2 (6 bases each). The CDR3 has 20 amino acids. The germline V gene has CDR1 LNHNV and CDR2 YYDKDF (reference sequence). With 1 base removed from V and 3 bases from J, the gap between germline ends came to 28 bases. The CDR3 spells CATSRARGGTVGGVVYEQYF. The CDR3 DNA reads TGTGCCACCAGCAGAGCCAGAGGGGGAACAGTTGGCGGGGTTGTCTACGAGCAGTACTTC.

This clonotype showed up many times. The rearrangement links TRBV29-1 to TRBJ1-4; a possible D gene is TRBD1 (5 bases). CDR1 is SQVTM and CDR2 is ANQGSEA in the germline V gene. Trimming pared 5 bases from V and 8 bases from J, leaving 12 bases between. The CDR3 has 12 amino acids. Written as DNA, the CDR3 is TGCAGCGTTTCTGGGGCTCGGGAAAAACTGTTTTTT. It encodes CSVSGAREKLFF.

Comments on this clonotype: Just one base apart from a much larger clone, this may be a read error. The V call is TRBV7-8, the J call TRBJ2-3; D is ambiguous. The CDR3 is 14 residues long. The V and J ends lost 2 bases and 1 base respectively, with 7 bases between them. Germline loops: CDR1 SGHVS, CDR2 FQNEAQ. CDR3 region: CASSLTWGTDTQYF. The CDR3 DNA is TGTGCCAGCAGCTTAACGTGGGGCACAGATACGCAGTATTTT. Combining the CDR3 with reference TRBV7-8 and TRBJ2-3 gives the whole variable domain GAGVSQSPRYKVAKRGQDVALRCDPISGHVSLFWYQQALGQGPEFLTYFQNEAQLDKSGLPSDRFFAERPEGSVSTLKIQRTQQEDSAVYLCASSLTWGTDTQYFGPGTRLTVL.

This clonotype was seen just once. A much larger clone differs from this one at a single base, so this may be a read error. The V and J genes are TRBV4-3 and TRBJ2-5; no clear D. CDR1 LGHNA and CDR2 YSLEER come from the germline V gene. V was clipped by 0 bases and J by 5 bases, with 13 bases between them. The CDR3 runs 15 residues. CDR3 coding DNA: TGCGCCAGCAGCCAAGACTTAGCCGCTGGGGAGACCCAGTACTTC. Amino acids: CASSQDLAAGETQYF.

Of note for this clonotype: This may be a read error: a much more frequent sequence differs by one nucleotide. The chain is built from TRBV4-3 and TRBJ1-2; D is unclear. CDR1 is LGHNA, CDR2 YSLEER, per germline. Trimming shortened V by 1 base and J by 1 base, and 10 bases separated the two germline ends. The CDR3 totals 15 residues. The CDR3, as DNA: TGCGCCAGCAGCCAAGGTGGAGGGTTTAACTATGGCTACACCTTC. Protein: CASSQGGGFNYGYTF.

This clonotype was detected ten times or more. The V and J genes are TRBV7-9 and TRBJ2-1; D gene unclear. The CDR3 spans 13 residues. CDR1 and CDR2 (germline): SEHNR, FQNEAQ (reference sequence). V was clipped by 2 bases and J by 5 bases, with 7 bases between them. For the CDR3, the DNA is TGTGCCAGCAGCTTAAGTGATCACAATGAGCAGTTCTTC. Its translation: CASSLSDHNEQFF.

At least ten counts were recorded for this clonotype. The V gene is TRBV20-1, the J gene TRBJ2-1; 15 bases line up with TRBD2. Germline lookup yields CDR1 DFQATT and CDR2 SNEGSKA (reference sequence). The CDR3 has 15 residues. V trimming: 6 bases; J trimming: 4 bases; junction bases outside the gene matches: 4. The CDR3 DNA is TGCAGTGCCAGGACTAGCGGGAGGGGTTACAATGAGCAGTTCTTC. Translating it yields CSARTSGRGYNEQFF.

As to this clonotype: A much larger clone sits a single nucleotide away, making a read error possible. The CDR3 spells CVSPRTGNTGELFF. CDR3 bases: TGTGTCAGTCCTCGGACGGGCAACACCGGGGAGCTGTTTTTT. This rearrangement joins TRBV7-9 to TRBJ2-2; D is unclear. Germline lookup yields CDR1 SEHNR and CDR2 FQNEAQ (reference sequence). This CDR3 is built from 14 residues.

Many counts were recorded for this clonotype. The V and J genes are TRBV7-8 and TRBJ1-1; 9 bases are a match to TRBD1. Germline V CDR1 and CDR2: SGHVS, FQNEAQ. The CDR3 loop spans 15 amino acids. After removal of 4 bases from V and 4 bases from J, the junction contained 7 bases not matched to a gene. CDR3 coding DNA: TGTGCCAGCAGCTCCCCACAGGGGGCCTCCACTGAAGCTTTCTTT. Protein sequence: CASSSPQGASTEAFF.

In this sample, this clonotype turned up many times. V gene TRBV20-1 combines with J gene TRBJ2-1; D ambiguous. Germline CDR1 and CDR2: DFQATT and SNEGSKA (reference sequence). The V gene lost 1 base and the J gene lost 3 bases, with 16 bases spanning the gap. This CDR3 comprises 16 residues. Written as DNA, the CDR3 is TGCAGTGCTAGAGTCAAGACTCTTGGGTACTACAATGAGCAGTTCTTC. The encoded protein is CSARVKTLGYYNEQFF.